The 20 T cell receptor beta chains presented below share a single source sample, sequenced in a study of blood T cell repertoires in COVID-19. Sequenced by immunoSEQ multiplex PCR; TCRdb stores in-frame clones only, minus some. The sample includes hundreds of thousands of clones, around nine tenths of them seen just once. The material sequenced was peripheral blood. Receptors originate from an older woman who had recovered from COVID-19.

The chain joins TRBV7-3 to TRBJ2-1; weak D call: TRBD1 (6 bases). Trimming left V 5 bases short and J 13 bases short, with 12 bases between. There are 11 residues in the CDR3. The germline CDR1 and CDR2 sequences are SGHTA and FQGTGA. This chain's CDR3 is CASSREGEQFF. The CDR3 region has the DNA TGTGCCAGCAGCCGAGAGGGGGAACAGTTCTTC.

The CDR3 DNA follows: TGTGCCAGCAGCCACCCAGCCCCAGACATTCTAGCCAAAAACATTCAGTACTTC. Its protein product is CASSHPAPDILAKNIQYF. The chain carries TRBV11-2 and TRBJ2-4; D call uncertain. Trimming took 5 bases from V and 0 from J, leaving 20 bases between them. Germline V gene sequence: CDR1 SGHAT, CDR2 FQNNGV. The CDR3 sequence is 18 residues long.

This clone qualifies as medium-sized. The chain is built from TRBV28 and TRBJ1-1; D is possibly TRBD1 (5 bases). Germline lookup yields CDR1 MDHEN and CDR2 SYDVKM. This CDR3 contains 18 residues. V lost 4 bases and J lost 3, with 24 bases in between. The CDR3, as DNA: TGTGCCAGCAGTTCGATCGACGGGTTAAGTTGGGGGGACACTGAAGCTTTCTTT. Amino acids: CASSSIDGLSWGDTEAFF.

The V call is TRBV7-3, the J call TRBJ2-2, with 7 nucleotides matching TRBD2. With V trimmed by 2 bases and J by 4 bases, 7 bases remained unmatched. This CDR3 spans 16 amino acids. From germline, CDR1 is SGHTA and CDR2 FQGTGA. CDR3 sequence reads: CASSLFGGGFTGELFF. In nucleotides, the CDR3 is TGTGCCAGCAGCTTATTCGGCGGGGGATTCACCGGGGAGCTGTTTTTT. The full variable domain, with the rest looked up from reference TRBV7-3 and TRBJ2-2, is GAGVSQTPSNKVTEKGKYVELRCDPISGHTALYWYRQSLGQGPEFLIYFQGTGAADDSGLPNDRFFAVRPEGSVSTLKIQRTERGDSAVYLCASSLFGGGFTGELFFGEGSRLTVL.

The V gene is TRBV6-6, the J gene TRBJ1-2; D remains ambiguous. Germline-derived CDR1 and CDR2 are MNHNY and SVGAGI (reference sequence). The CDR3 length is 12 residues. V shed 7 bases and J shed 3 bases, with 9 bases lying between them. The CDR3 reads CASKTADYGYTF. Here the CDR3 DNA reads TGTGCCAGCAAGACGGCGGACTATGGCTACACCTTC.

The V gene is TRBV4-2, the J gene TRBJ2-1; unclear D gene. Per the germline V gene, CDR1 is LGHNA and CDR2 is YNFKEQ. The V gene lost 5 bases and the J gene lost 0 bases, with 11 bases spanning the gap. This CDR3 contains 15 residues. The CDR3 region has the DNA TGTGCCAGCAGCTCCCTCCTAAGCTCCTACAATGAGCAGTTCTTC. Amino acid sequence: CASSSLLSSYNEQFF.

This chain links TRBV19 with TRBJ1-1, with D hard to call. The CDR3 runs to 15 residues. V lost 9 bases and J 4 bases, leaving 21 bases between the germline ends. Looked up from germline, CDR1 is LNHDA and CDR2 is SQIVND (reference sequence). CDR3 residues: CASLSRAVRGTEAFF. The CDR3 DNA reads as TGTGCCAGCCTTTCCCGTGCCGTACGGGGCACTGAAGCTTTCTTT.

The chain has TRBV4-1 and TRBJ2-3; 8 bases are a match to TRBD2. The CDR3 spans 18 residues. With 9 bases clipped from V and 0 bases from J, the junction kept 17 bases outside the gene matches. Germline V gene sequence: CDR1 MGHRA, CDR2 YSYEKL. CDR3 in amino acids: CASTLSRGGSKSTDTQYF. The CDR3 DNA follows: TGCGCCAGTACCCTCTCTCGGGGGGGCTCCAAAAGCACAGATACGCAGTATTTT.

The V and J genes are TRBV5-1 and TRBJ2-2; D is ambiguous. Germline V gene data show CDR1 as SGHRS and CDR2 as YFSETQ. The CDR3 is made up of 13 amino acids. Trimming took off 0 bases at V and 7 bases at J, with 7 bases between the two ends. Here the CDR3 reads CASSLALYGELFF. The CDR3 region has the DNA TGCGCCAGCAGCTTGGCCCTCTACGGGGAGCTGTTTTTT.

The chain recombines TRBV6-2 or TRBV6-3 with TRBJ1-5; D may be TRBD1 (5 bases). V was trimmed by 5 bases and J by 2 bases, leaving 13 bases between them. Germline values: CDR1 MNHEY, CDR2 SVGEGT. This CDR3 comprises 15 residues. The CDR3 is CASSRGGYRNQPQHF. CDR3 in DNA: TGTGCCAGCAGTCGCGGGGGGTATCGCAATCAGCCCCAGCATTTT.

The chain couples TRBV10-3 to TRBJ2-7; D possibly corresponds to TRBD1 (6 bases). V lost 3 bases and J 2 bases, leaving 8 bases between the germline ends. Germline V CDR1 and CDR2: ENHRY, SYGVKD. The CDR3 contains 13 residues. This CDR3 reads CAISERTAYEQYF. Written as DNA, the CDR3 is TGTGCCATCAGTGAAAGGACAGCCTACGAGCAGTACTTC.

In DNA, the CDR3 is TGTGCCAGCAGCCGGGACAGGGATGACACCATATATTTT. This encodes CASSRDRDDTIYF. This sequence joins TRBV7-3 and TRBJ1-3, with 9 bases lining up with TRBD1. The germline CDR1 and CDR2 sequences are SGHTA and FQGTGA. The CDR3 consists of 13 residues. Trimming at V came to 5 bases and at J to 8 bases, leaving 4 bases not matched to a gene.

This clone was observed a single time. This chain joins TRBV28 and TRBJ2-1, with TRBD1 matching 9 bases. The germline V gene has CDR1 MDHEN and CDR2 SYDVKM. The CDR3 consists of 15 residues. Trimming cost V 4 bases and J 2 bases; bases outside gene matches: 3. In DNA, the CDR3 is TGTGCCAGCAGTTCCTGGACAGGGGCCTACAATGAGCAGTTCTTC. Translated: CASSSWTGAYNEQFF. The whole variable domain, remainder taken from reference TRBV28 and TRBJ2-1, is DVKVTQSSRYLVKRTGEKVFLECVQDMDHENMFWYRQDPGLGLRLIYFSYDVKMKEKGDIPEGYSVSREKKERFSLILESASTNQTSMYLCASSSWTGAYNEQFFGPGTRLTVL.

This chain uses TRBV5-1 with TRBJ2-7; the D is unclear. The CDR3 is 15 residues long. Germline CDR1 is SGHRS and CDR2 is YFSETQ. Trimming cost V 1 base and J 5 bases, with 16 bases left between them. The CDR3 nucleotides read TGCGCCAGCAGCTTGCGTGCGTATAATGTGGACGAGCAGTACTTC. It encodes CASSLRAYNVDEQYF.

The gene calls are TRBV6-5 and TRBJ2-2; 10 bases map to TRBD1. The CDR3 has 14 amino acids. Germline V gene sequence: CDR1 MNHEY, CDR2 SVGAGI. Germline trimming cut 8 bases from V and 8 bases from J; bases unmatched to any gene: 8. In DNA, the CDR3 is TGTGCCAGCCAAGCGGACAGGGGGTCGGGGGAGCTGTTTTTT. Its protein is CASQADRGSGELFF.

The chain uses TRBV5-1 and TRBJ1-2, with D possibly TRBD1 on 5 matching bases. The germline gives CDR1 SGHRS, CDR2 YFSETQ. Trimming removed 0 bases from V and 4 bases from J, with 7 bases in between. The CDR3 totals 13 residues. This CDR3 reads CASSLEGIYGYTF. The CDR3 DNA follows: TGCGCCAGCAGCTTGGAGGGGATCTATGGCTACACCTTC.

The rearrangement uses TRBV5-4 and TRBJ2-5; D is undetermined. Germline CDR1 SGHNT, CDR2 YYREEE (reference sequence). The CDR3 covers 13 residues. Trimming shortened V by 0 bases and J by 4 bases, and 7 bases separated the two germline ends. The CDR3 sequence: CASSLVAGETQYF. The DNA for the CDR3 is TGTGCCAGCAGCTTGGTTGCCGGAGAGACCCAGTACTTC.

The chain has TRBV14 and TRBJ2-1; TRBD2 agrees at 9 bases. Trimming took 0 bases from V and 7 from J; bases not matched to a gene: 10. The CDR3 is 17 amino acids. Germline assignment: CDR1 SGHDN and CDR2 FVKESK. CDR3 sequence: CASSQDRGGGARNEQFF. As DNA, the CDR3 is TGTGCCAGCAGCCAAGATAGGGGCGGGGGGGCTCGAAATGAGCAGTTCTTC.

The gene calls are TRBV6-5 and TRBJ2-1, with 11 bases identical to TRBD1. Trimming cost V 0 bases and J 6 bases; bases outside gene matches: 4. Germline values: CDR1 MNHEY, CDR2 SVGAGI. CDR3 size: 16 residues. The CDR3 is CASSYSDRGRRNEQFF. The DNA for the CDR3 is TGTGCCAGCAGTTACTCGGACAGGGGGCGCCGCAATGAGCAGTTCTTC.

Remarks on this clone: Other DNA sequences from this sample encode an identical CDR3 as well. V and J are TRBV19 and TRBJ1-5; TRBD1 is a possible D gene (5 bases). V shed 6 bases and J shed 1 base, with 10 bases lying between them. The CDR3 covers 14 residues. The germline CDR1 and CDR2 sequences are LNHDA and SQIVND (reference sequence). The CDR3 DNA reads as TGTGCCAGTAGCCGGGGGGGGAGCAATCAGCCCCAGCATTTT. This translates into CASSRGGSNQPQHF.